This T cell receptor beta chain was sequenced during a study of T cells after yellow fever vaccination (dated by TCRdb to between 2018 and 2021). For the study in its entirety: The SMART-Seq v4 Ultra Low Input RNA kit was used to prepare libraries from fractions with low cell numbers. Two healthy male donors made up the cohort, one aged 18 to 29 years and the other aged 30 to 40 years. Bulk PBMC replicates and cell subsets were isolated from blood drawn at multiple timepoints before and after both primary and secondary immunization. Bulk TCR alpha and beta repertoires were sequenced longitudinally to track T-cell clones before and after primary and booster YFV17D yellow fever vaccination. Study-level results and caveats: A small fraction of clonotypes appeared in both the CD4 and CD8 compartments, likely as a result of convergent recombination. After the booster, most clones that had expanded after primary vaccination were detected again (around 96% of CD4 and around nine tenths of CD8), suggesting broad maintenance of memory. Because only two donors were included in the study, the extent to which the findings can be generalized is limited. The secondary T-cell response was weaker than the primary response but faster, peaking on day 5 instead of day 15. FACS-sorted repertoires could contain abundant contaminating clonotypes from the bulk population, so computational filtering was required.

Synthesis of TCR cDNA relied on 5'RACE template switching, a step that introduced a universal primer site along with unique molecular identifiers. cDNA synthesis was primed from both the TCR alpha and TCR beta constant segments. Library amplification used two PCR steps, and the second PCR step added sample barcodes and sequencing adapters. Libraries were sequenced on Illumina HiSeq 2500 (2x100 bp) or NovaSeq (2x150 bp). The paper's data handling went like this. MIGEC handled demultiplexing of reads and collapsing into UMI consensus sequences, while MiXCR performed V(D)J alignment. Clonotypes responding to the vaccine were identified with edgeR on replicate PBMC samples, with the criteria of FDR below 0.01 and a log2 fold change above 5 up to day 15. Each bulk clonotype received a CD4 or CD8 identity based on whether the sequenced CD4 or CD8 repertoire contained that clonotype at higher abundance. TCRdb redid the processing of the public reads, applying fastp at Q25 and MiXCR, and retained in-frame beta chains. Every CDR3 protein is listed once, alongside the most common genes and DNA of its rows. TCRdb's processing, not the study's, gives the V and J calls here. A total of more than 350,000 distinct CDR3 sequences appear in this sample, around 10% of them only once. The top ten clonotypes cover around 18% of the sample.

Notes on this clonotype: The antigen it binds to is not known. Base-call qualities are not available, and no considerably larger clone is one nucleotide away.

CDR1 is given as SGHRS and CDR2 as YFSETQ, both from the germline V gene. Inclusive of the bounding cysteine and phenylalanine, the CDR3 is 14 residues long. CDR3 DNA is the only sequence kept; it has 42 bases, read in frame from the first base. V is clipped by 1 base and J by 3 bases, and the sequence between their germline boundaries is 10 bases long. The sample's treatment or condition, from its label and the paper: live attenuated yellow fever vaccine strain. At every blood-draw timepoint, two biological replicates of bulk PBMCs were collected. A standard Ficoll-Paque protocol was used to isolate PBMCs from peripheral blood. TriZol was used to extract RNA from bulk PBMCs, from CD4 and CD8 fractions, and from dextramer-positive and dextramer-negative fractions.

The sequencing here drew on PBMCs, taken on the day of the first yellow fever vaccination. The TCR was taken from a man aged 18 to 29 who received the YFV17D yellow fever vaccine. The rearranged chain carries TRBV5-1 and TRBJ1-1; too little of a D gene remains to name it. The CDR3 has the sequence CASSLSNPHTEAFF. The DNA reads TGCGCCAGCAGCTTGAGCAACCCGCACACTGAAGCTTTCTTT.